This TCR beta chain derives from a study of T-cell reconstitution after alpha-beta-depleted transplantation in children. Unique molecular identifiers were used to barcode this TCRbeta library. From the PCR reads, TCRdb called clonotypes with MiXCR, one entry per CDR3 protein. The sample consists of some 640,000 distinct CDR3 sequences, over 15% of them appearing once. The CDR3 is made up of 14 amino acids. Germline V gene data show CDR1 as MDHEN and CDR2 as SYDVKM. With 4 bases removed from V and 4 bases from J, the gap between germline ends came to 10 bases. The V and J genes are TRBV28 and TRBJ2-2, with TRBD1 as a possible D gene (5 bases). This receptor was taken from a human donor who donated a stem cell graft to a child with acute myeloid leukemia. The sequencing here drew on PBMCs from the stem cell graft donor, taken from the stem cell graft. CDR3 in DNA: TGTGCCAGCAGTTCCCCAGGGCTCACCGGGGAGCTGTTTTTT. Protein sequence: CASSSPGLTGELFF.